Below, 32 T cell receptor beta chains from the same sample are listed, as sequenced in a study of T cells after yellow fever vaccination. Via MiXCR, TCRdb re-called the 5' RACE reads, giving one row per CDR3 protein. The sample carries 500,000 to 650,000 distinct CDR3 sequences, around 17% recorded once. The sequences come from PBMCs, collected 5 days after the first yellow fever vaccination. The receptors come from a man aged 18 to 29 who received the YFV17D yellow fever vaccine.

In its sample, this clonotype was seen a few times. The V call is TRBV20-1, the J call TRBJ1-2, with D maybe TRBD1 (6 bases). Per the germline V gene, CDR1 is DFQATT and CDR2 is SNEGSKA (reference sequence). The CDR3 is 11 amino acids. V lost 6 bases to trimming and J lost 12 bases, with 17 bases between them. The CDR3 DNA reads TGCAGTGCCCCATCACAGGGAATGGACACCTTC. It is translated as CSAPSQGMDTF.

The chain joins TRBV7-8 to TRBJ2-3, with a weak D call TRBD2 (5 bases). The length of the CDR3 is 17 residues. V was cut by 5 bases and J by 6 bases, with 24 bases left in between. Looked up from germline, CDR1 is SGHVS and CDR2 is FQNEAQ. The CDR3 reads CASSHRRDGLFGDTQYF. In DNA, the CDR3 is TGTGCCAGCAGCCACAGACGAGACGGACTGTTCGGGGATACGCAGTATTTT.

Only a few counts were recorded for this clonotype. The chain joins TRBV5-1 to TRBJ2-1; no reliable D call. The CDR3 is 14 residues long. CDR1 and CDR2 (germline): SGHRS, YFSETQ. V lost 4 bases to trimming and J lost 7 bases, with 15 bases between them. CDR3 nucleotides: TGCGCCAGCAGCGGTGGGGTTTCCCTAAATGAGCAGTTCTTC. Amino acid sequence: CASSGGVSLNEQFF.

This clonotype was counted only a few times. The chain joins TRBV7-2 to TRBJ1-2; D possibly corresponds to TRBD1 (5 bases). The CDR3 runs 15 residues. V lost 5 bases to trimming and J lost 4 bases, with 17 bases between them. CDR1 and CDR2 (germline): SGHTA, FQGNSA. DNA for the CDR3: TGTGCCAGCAGCCCAGGACAACCTCCTGGCTATGGCTACACCTTC. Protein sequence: CASSPGQPPGYGYTF.

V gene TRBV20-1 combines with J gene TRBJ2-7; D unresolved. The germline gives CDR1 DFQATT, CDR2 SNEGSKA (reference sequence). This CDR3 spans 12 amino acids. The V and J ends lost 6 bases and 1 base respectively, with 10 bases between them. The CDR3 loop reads CSARTVSYEQYV. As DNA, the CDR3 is TGCAGTGCCCGGACGGTGTCCTACGAGCAGTACGTC.

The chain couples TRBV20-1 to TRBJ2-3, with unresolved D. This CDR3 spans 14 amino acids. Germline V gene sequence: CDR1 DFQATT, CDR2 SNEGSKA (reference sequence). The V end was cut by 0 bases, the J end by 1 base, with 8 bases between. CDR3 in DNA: TGCAGTGCTAGAGATGAAGTGGGCACAGATACGCAGTATTTT. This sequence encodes CSARDEVGTDTQYF.

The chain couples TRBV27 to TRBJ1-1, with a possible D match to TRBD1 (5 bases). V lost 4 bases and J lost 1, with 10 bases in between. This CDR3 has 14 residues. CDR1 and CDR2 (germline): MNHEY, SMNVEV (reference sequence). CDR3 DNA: TGTGCCAGCAGTTACGATCAGGGGAACACTGAAGCTTTCTTT. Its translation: CASSYDQGNTEAFF.

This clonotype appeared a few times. The CDR3 protein is CASSQDSRNSPLHF. CDR3 sequence (DNA): TGCGCCAGCAGCCAAGATTCCCGAAATTCACCCCTCCACTTT. The gene calls are TRBV4-3 and TRBJ1-6; no reliable D call. This CDR3 has 14 amino acids. The germline V gene has CDR1 LGHNA and CDR2 YSLEER. Trimming shortened V by 0 bases and J by 7 bases, and 7 bases separated the two germline ends.

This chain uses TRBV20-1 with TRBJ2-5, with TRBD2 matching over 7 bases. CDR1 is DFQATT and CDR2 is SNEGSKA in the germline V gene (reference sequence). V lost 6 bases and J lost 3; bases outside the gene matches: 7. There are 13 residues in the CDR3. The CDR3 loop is CSAPRGVEETQYF. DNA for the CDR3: TGCAGTGCCCCTCGGGGGGTAGAAGAGACCCAGTACTTC.

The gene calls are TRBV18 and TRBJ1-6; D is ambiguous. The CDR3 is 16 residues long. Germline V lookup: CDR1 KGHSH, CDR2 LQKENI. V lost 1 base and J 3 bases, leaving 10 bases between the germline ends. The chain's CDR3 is CASSPRESYYNSPLHF. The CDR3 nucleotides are TGTGCCAGCTCACCACGGGAAAGCTACTATAATTCACCCCTCCACTTT.

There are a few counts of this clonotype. For the CDR3, the DNA is TGTGCCAGCAGACGGACAACGGCAACCTACAATGAGCAGTTCTTC. This translates into CASRRTTATYNEQFF. The chain uses TRBV14 and TRBJ2-1; a possible D gene is TRBD1 (5 bases). Per germline, CDR1 SGHDN and CDR2 FVKESK. V was shortened by 6 bases and J by 2 bases, with 14 bases between the two germline ends. This CDR3 comprises 15 residues.

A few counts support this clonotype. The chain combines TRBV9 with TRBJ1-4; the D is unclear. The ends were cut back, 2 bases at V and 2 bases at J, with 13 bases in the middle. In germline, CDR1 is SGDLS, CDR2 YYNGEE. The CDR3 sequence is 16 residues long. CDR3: CASSVWEGRTNEKLFF. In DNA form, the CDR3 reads TGTGCCAGCAGCGTGTGGGAGGGAAGGACTAATGAAAAACTGTTTTTT.

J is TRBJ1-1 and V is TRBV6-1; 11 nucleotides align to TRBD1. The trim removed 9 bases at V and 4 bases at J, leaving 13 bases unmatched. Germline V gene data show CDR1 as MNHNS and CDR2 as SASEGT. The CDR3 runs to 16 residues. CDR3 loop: CASFRSSGTGGTEAFF. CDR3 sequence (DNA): TGTGCCAGTTTCAGATCTTCCGGGACAGGGGGCACTGAAGCTTTCTTT.

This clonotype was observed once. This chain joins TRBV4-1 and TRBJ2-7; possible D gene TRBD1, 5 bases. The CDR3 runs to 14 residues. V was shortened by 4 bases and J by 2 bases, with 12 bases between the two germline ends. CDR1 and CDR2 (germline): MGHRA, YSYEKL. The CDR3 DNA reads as TGCGCCAGCAGCCCCAATGACAGCCCCTACGAGCAGTACTTC. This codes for CASSPNDSPYEQYF.

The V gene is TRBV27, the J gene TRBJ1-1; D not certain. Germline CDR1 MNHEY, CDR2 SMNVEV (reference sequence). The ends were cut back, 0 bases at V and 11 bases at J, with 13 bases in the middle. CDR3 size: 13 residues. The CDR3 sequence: CASSLSMGRRAFF. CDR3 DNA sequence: TGTGCCAGCAGTTTATCGATGGGCAGGAGGGCTTTCTTT.

The CDR3 nucleotides are TGTGCCAGCAGCTTGGCGACTAGTAGTGTCACCGGGGAGCTGTTTTTT. It specifies CASSLATSSVTGELFF. The chain carries TRBV5-6 and TRBJ2-2, with D perhaps TRBD2 (6 bases). CDR3 length equals 16 residues. Trimming took off 0 bases at V and 4 bases at J, with 13 bases between the two ends. Germline V gives CDR1 SGHDT, CDR2 YYEEEE.

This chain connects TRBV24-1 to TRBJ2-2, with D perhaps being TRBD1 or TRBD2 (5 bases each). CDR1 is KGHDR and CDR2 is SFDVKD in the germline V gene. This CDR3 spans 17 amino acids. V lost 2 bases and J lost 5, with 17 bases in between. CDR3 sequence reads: CATSDSSPRGETGELFF. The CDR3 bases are TGTGCCACCAGTGATTCCTCCCCGAGAGGGGAAACCGGGGAGCTGTTTTTT.

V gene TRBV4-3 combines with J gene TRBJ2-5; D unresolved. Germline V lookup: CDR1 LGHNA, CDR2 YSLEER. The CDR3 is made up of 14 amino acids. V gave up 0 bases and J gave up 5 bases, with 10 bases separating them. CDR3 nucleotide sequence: TGCGCCAGCAGCCAAGATAAACAGCTGGAGACCCAGTACTTC. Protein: CASSQDKQLETQYF.

DNA of the CDR3: TGTGCCAGCAGCGTAGTAATGGGCGGGGGGGCCGCTGAGCAGTTCTTC. Translating gives CASSVVMGGGAAEQFF. J is TRBJ2-1 and V is TRBV9; TRBD2 agrees at 9 bases. The V gene's germline CDR1 is SGDLS and CDR2 YYNGEE. CDR3 length: 16 amino acids. Trimming removed 0 bases from V and 9 bases from J; junction bases left unmatched: 10.

The chain's CDR3 is CASSLLGWRAGANVLTF. The CDR3 DNA is TGTGCCAGCAGCTTACTGGGTTGGAGGGCTGGGGCCAACGTCCTGACTTTC. This rearrangement joins TRBV11-2 to TRBJ2-6, with D possibly being TRBD2 (6 bases). This CDR3 region has 17 residues. Germline CDR1 SGHAT, CDR2 FQNNGV. Trimming pared 2 bases from V and 2 bases from J, leaving 13 bases between.

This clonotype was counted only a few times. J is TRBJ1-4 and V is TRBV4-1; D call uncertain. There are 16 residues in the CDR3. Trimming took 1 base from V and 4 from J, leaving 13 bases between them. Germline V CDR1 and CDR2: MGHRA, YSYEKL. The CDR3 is CASSQVGPFGNEKLFF. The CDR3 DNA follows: TGCGCCAGCAGCCAAGTGGGTCCTTTCGGTAATGAAAAACTGTTTTTT.

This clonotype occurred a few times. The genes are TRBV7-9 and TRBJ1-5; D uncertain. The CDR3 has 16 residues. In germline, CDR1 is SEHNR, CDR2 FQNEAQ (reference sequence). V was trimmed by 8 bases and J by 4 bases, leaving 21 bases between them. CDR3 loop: CASGLDPADPNQPQHF. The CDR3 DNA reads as TGTGCCAGCGGGCTCGATCCCGCGGACCCTAATCAGCCCCAGCATTTT.

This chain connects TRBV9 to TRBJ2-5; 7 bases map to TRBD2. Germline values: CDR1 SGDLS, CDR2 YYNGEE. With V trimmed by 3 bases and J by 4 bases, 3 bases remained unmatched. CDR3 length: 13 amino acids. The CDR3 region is CASSGWGGETQYF. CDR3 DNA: TGTGCCAGCAGCGGATGGGGGGGAGAGACCCAGTACTTC.

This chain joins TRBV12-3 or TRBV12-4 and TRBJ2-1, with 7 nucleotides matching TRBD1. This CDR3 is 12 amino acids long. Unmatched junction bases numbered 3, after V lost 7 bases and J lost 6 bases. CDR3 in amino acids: CASTGQANEQFF. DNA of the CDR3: TGTGCCAGCACCGGACAGGCCAATGAGCAGTTCTTC.

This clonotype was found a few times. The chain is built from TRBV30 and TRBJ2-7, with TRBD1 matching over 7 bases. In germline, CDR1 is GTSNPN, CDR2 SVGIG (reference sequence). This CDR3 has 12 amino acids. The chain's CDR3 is CAIGQAVYEQYF. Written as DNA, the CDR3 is TGTGCGATCGGACAGGCTGTTTACGAGCAGTACTTC. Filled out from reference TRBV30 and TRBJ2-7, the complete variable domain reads SQTIHQWPATLVQPVGSPLSLECTVEGTSNPNLYWYRQAAGRGLQLLFYSVGIGQISSEVPQNLSASRPQDRQFILSSKKLLLSDSGFYLCAIGQAVYEQYFGPGTRLTVT.

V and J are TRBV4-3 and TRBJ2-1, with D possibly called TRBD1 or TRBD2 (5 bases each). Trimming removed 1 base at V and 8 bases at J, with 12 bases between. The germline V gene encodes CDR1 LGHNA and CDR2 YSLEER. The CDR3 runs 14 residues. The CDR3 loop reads CASSQGGFLDEQFF. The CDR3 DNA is TGCGCCAGCAGCCAAGGGGGGTTTTTGGATGAGCAGTTCTTC.

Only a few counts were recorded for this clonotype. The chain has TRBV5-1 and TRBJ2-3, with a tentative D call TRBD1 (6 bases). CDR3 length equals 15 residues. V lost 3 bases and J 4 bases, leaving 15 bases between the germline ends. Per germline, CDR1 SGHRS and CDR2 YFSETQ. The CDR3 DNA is TGCGCCAGCAGCTACCGGACAGAGAGGTCAGATACGCAGTATTTT. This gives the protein CASSYRTERSDTQYF.

CDR3 amino acids: CASRDAGGLHEQYF. Written as DNA, the CDR3 is TGTGCCAGCAGAGACGCGGGGGGGCTCCACGAGCAGTACTTC. The chain joins TRBV6-1 to TRBJ2-7, with TRBD2 matching over 9 bases. V shed 6 bases and J 5 bases; nucleotides not matched to a gene: 8. The CDR3 contains 14 residues. Germline V gene data show CDR1 as MNHNS and CDR2 as SASEGT.

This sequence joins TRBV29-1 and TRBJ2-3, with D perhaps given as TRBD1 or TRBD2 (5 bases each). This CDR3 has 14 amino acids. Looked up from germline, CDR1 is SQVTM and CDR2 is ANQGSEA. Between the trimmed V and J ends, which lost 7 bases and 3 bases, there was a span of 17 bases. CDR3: CSAIPGGGTDTQYF. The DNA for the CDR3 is TGCAGCGCGATTCCTGGGGGTGGGACAGATACGCAGTATTTT.

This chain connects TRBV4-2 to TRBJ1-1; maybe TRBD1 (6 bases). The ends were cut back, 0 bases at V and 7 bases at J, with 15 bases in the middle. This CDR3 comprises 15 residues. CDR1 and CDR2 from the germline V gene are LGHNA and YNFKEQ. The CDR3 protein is CASSQDITKGGEAFF. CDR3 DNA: TGTGCCAGCAGCCAAGATATTACTAAGGGGGGTGAAGCTTTCTTT.

The CDR3 region is CASRIAGKFGEQYV. The CDR3 nucleotides are TGTGCCAGCAGGATAGCGGGGAAGTTCGGCGAGCAGTACGTC. The chain links TRBV2 to TRBJ2-7, with 8 bases fitting TRBD2. The CDR3 covers 14 residues. J gave up 6 bases and V 6 bases, and 10 bases lay outside the gene matches. Germline loops: CDR1 SNHLY, CDR2 FYNNEI.

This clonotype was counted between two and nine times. CDR3: CSAGTGANEKLFF. The CDR3 region has the DNA TGCAGCGCCGGGACAGGGGCAAATGAAAAACTGTTTTTT. This chain connects TRBV29-1 to TRBJ1-4, with 10 bases that match TRBD1. With 7 bases clipped from V and 5 bases from J, the junction kept 4 bases outside the gene matches. CDR3 size: 13 residues. Germline CDR1 reads SQVTM; CDR2 reads ANQGSEA.